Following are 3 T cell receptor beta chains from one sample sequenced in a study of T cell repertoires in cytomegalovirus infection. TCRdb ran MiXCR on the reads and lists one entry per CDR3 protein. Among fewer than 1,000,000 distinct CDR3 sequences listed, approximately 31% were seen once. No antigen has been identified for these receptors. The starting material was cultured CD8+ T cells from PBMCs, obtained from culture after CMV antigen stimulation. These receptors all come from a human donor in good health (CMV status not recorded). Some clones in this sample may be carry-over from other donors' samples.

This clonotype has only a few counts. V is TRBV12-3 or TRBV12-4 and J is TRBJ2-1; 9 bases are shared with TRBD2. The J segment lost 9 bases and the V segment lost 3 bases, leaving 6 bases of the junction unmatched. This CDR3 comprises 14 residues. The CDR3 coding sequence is TGTGCCAGCAGTTTCGGCGGGGGGGCCGGTGAGCAGTTCTTC. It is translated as CASSFGGGAGEQFF.

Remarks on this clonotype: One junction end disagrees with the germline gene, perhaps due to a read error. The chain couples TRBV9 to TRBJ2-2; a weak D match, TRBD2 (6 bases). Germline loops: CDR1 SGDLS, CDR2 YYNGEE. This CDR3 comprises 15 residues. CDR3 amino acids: CANSRWGGSTGELFF. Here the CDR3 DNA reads TGTGCCAACAGCCGGTGGGGAGGCTCCACCGGGGAGCTGTTTTTT.

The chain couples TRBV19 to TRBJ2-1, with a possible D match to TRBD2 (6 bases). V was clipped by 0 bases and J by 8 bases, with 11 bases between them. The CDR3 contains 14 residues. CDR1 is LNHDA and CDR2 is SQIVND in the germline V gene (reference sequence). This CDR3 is CASSIDLEGHEQFF. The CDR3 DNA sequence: TGTGCCAGTAGTATAGATCTGGAGGGCCATGAGCAGTTCTTC.